This T cell receptor (beta chain) was recorded in a study of regulatory T cells in long-lasting Graves disease. This sample's time point: newly diagnosed GD, antithyroid drugs for less than 3 months. PBMCs were the source of the RNA used for TCR sequencing. Researchers made TCR beta libraries by using iRepertoire HTBI primers and running Arm-PCR on CDR3 regions. TCRdb re-derived calls from the multiplex PCR reads in MiXCR, one entry per CDR3 protein. This table holds roughly 320,000 distinct CDR3 sequences, over 15% found once. This clonotype has a count of ten or more. In addition, the sample was reused for a study of T cells in Graves' hyperthyroidism and ophthalmopathy.

The sequencing here drew on peripheral blood mononuclear cells (PBMCs), taken at new diagnosis, from a patient treated with antithyroid drugs. The clonotype originates from a man in his forties or fifties with Graves disease.

CDR3 bases: TGTGCCACCAGTGATTCCCCTCCGGGACAGGGGGCCGGTGAGCAGTTCTTC. It yields the protein CATSDSPPGQGAGEQFF. V gene TRBV24-1 combines with J gene TRBJ2-1; 12 bases align to TRBD1. Germline V CDR1 and CDR2: KGHDR, SFDVKD. This CDR3 is built from 17 residues. J lost 9 bases, V lost 2 bases, and 10 bases had no gene match.